A selection of T cell receptor beta chains follows, all from one sample in a study of neurological immune-mediated disorders. TCRdb reprocessed the 5' RACE reads via MiXCR and lists one record per CDR3 protein. The sample contains approximately 89,000 distinct CDR3 sequences, roughly an eighth of which appear only once. Input material: PBMCs. The source of these receptors is a female donor with HTLV-1-associated myelopathy (HAM/TSP). Each CDR3 is given with its conserved first and last residue. D genes are given only for firm matches. Expanded clones are given a class, and other clones once, few, many or no size at all.

D gene	V gene	clone size	J gene	CDR3 protein	CDR3 DNA
TRBD2	TRBV5-1	many	TRBJ2-5	CASSLGKAGGQETQYF	TGCGCCAGCAGCTTGGGGAAAGCGGGGGGTCAAGAGACCCAGTACTTC
TRBD2	TRBV4-1	many	TRBJ2-7	CASSPTGTSPYEQYF	TGCGCCAGCAGCCCGACCGGGACTAGCCCCTACGAGCAGTACTTC
NA	TRBV5-1	NA	TRBJ2-1	CASSLGDSSNEQFF	TGCGCCAGCAGCTTGGGAGACAGTTCCAATGAGCAGTTCTTC
TRBD2	TRBV20-1	many	TRBJ2-1	CSARDKLAGGYNEQFF	TGCAGTGCTAGAGACAAACTAGCGGGGGGCTACAATGAGCAGTTCTTC
NA	TRBV10-3	many	TRBJ1-2	CAISEPLGGQGGYTF	TGTGCCATCAGTGAGCCTCTCGGGGGGCAGGGCGGCTACACCTTC
NA	TRBV20-1	many	TRBJ2-7	CSAKEGPTYEQYF	TGCAGTGCTAAAGAGGGTCCAACCTACGAGCAGTACTTC
NA	TRBV24-1	NA	TRBJ1-2	CATSVDSRGYTF	TGTGCCACCAGTGTTGACAGTCGGGGCTACACCTTC
NA	TRBV12-3/TRBV12-4	many	TRBJ1-2	CASSSRDSYTF	TGTGCCAGCAGTTCCAGGGATAGCTACACCTTC
TRBD1	TRBV6-5	many	TRBJ2-1	CASSYSWTGANEQFF	TGTGCCAGCAGTTACTCCTGGACAGGGGCTAATGAGCAGTTCTTC
NA	TRBV27	many	TRBJ2-7	CASSFSIRPDGSYEQYF	TGTGCCAGCAGTTTCTCGATACGGCCGGACGGATCCTACGAGCAGTACTTC
TRBD1	TRBV18	few	TRBJ2-5	CASSPATGKSETQYF	TGTGCCAGCTCACCCGCGACAGGGAAGTCGGAGACCCAGTACTTC
TRBD2	TRBV4-1	many	TRBJ2-1	CASSRTSGGHNEQFF	TGCGCCAGCAGCCGGACTAGCGGGGGCCACAATGAGCAGTTCTTC
TRBD1	TRBV5-1	many	TRBJ2-3	CASAQGLMTDTQYF	TGCGCCAGCGCACAGGGGCTCATGACAGATACGCAGTATTTT
NA	TRBV12-3/TRBV12-4	many	TRBJ2-2	CASRLVGRGTGELFF	TGTGCCAGCAGGCTGGTAGGAAGAGGAACCGGGGAGCTGTTTTTT
TRBD1	TRBV27	many	TRBJ2-5	CASSSRQGAPETQYF	TGTGCCAGCAGTTCCCGACAGGGGGCCCCAGAGACCCAGTACTTC
TRBD2	TRBV3-1	NA	TRBJ2-3	CASSQDGLAHTDTQYF	TGTGCCAGCAGCCAAGACGGACTAGCTCACACAGATACGCAGTATTTT
TRBD2	TRBV20-1	NA	TRBJ2-7	CSAISGGAYEQYF	TGCAGTGCTATTAGCGGGGGGGCCTACGAGCAGTACTTC
NA	TRBV2	many	TRBJ2-2	CASSLSGPWAGGELFF	TGTGCCAGCAGTTTGTCCGGGCCCTGGGCGGGCGGGGAGCTGTTTTTT
NA	TRBV5-1	many	TRBJ1-1	CASSLIDQGTEAFF	TGCGCCAGCAGCTTGATAGACCAGGGCACTGAAGCTTTCTTT
NA	TRBV20-1	many	TRBJ2-1	CSARDPAGSSYNEQFF	TGCAGTGCTAGAGATCCGGCGGGGAGCTCCTACAATGAGCAGTTCTTC
TRBD2	TRBV18	few	TRBJ2-1	CASSPQRGGLYNEQFF	TGTGCCAGCTCACCACAGCGGGGGGGGCTATACAATGAGCAGTTCTTC
TRBD2	TRBV7-2	many	TRBJ2-5	CASSLSSAGGGETQYF	TGTGCCAGCAGCTTATCTTCAGCGGGGGGCGGGGAGACCCAGTACTTC
NA	TRBV20-1	few	TRBJ2-4	CSARLGNIQYF	TGCAGTGCTAGATTAGGAAACATTCAGTACTTC
TRBD1	TRBV14	few	TRBJ1-2	CASSRDRARYGYTF	TGTGCCAGCAGCCGGGACAGGGCCAGATATGGCTACACCTTC
TRBD2	TRBV20-1	many	TRBJ2-7	CSASGTSGGSYEQYF	TGCAGTGCTAGTGGGACTAGCGGGGGCTCCTACGAGCAGTACTTC